What follows is one T cell receptor (beta chain) and its context. At least ten counts were recorded for this clonotype. This receptor's antigen is unknown. The record has no base qualities; no much larger clone is one base away. TCR beta CDR3 regions were amplified from RNA transcripts for repertoire sequencing. The first round was an RT-PCR using HTBI primers with the Qiagen OneStep RT-PCR kit, and this first round was followed by a second-round multiplex PCR, then size selection and purification. The libraries underwent paired-end sequencing with 100 bp reads on an Illumina HiSeq2000. As for how the authors treated the data: SOAPnuke was used to process the reads, removing any read that contained adapters or uncalled bases, had a mean Phred below 15, or lacked an exact match to the constant primer or identifier. COPE v1.2.5 was used to merge the high-quality paired reads. Unique nucleotide sequences were defined as clonotypes and aligned to IMGT TRB V, D and J references using MiTCR v1.1. The analysis was limited to V-J combinations with a frequency above 0.0001, which together covered 99.2% of repertoires. For each V-J combination, a TCR clonal expansion and chaos score was defined as F50 clonal expansion divided by the chaos observed in the TCRdist matrix. Features were reduced by Welch's t-statistics and random forest to roughly 14 V-J combinations, which fed a naive Bayes classifier. The Morisita-Horn index was used to measure how similar the thyroid and blood repertoires were. TCRdb took the public reads, trimmed them with fastp at Q25, ran MiXCR for clone calling and kept in-frame beta chains. Here each entry gathers all rows of one CDR3 protein and keeps the most common genes and DNA. None of the V and J calls come from the authors' own analysis; TCRdb made them. Within this sample are approximately 700,000 distinct CDR3 sequences, with roughly 40% of them counted one time only. 40% to 55% of the sample comes from the top ten.

These data come from a study of Graves' ophthalmopathy and Graves' hyperthyroidism listed by TCRdb under 2018. Background for the entire study: Peripheral blood was collected at initial diagnosis, before any treatment. A discovery set of 95 to 100 patients (43 ophthalmopathy, 55 to 60 stable hyperthyroidism) was enrolled to explore V-J signatures distinguishing ophthalmopathy from hyperthyroidism. Following sample collection, hyperthyroidism patients were given methimazole at a starting dose of 30 mg daily, and ophthalmopathy patients were given high-dose intravenous methylprednisolone. The independent validation cohort included about 19 hyperthyroidism patients plus 17 patients who later progressed from hyperthyroidism to ophthalmopathy. In total, under 150 blood samples were TCR-sequenced: fewer than 50 ophthalmopathy, some 75 hyperthyroidism and approximately 17 hyperthyroidism-to-ophthalmopathy patients. TCR beta repertoire signatures were used to distinguish Graves' ophthalmopathy from Graves' hyperthyroidism and to predict progression to ophthalmopathy. In roughly six hyperthyroidism patients, the T-cell repertoires found in thyroid tissue were compared with those found in blood. Overall study outcomes, separate from this receptor: In validation, the model predicted ophthalmopathy progression with about 71% sensitivity and approximately 78% specificity; roughly eleven predicted patients were CT-confirmed with GO in a median of roughly 6.8 months. Most of the expanded thyroid clonotypes with a frequency above 0.001 were also detected in blood, and it was suggested that the thyroid immune response may be reflected by blood repertoires. Sample size was not predetermined statistically, and investigators were not blinded to group allocation. The 13-signature model separated ophthalmopathy from stable hyperthyroidism with approximately 90% sensitivity and approximately 81% specificity in cross-validation, and 80%/75% in the test set.

V is pared back by 4 bases and J by 9 bases, with 13 bases lying between the germline termini. From the cysteine up to the phenylalanine, the CDR3 has a length of 14 residues. CDR3 DNA is the only sequence kept; it has 42 bases, read in frame from the first base. Per the germline V gene, KGHSY is the CDR1 and FQNENV is the CDR2. Ophthalmopathy patients were characterized by moderately to severely active disease, a Clinical Activity Score of at least 3, a NOSPECS grade of at least 4, and a disease duration under 3 months. Patients with other autoimmune diseases, uncontrolled infections, pregnancy or lactation were excluded. Diagnosis relied on clinical symptoms, serum thyroxine, TRAb, thyroid ultrasound and orbital computed tomography. Using Ficoll-Paque density gradient centrifugation, PBMCs were isolated from 8.5 to 10 ml of fresh peripheral blood. Trizol reagent was used to extract the total RNA, and its quality was then checked on an Agilent 2100 Bioanalyzer.

The sequenced material came from peripheral blood. The sequence came from an adult man with Graves' ophthalmopathy. Recombination linked TRBV16 to TRBJ1-6; the D region possibly corresponds to TRBD1 (6 bases align). The CDR3 reads CASSRQTGASPLHF. The DNA is as follows: TGTGCCAGCAGCCGACAAACGGGGGCTTCACCCCTCCACTTT.